This TCR beta chain comes out of a study of cytomegalovirus exposure and HLA in healthy donors. The wider study: Most donors, approximately 82% of 398 genotyped, fell in the Caucasian-associated ancestry cluster.

It was with 60 Vbeta and 13 Jbeta primers that the PCR ran. The repertoire was sequenced with immunoSEQ multiplex PCR; TCRdb's copy has only in-frame clones and lacks some. The data show some 120,000 clones, about 74% seen once. The CDR3 spans 15 residues. V was cut by 5 bases and J by 2 bases, with 16 bases left in between. The germline gives CDR1 KGHSH, CDR2 LQKENI. Study-wide results and caveats: Several of the most significant clusters appeared, in a later analysis, to be linked to common viral pathogens. Later analysis suggested most CMV-associated TCR beta chains were HLA-restricted. CMV serostatus was the only recorded immune exposure for donors.

On this clone itself: What it recognizes is unknown.

This chain uses TRBV18 with TRBJ2-7, with a weak D call TRBD1 (6 bases). What was sequenced was PBMCs. The clonotype originates from a man younger than 45 in good health and CMV-seronegative. CDR3 in amino acids: CASSFARDTTYEQYF. DNA of the CDR3: TGTGCCAGCTCATTTGCTAGGGACACGACCTACGAGCAGTACTTC.